This T cell receptor (beta chain) was recovered during a study of neurological immune-mediated disorders. Study findings and constraints: The study found no CDR3 amino acid sequences shared by expanded clones across subjects, suggesting private repertoires in all groups.

Ten or more counts support this clonotype. The antigen is unknown. The CDR3 is 14 residues long. V gave up 0 bases and J gave up 4 bases, with 11 bases separating them. The germline CDR1 and CDR2 sequences are SGHNT and YYREEE (reference sequence). TCRdb recomputed calls from the 5' RACE reads with MiXCR, one row per CDR3 protein. The profile shows 40,000 to 50,000 distinct CDR3 sequences, less than 2% of them singletons. The clonotype originates from a woman in her thirties or forties with multiple sclerosis. The rearrangement links TRBV5-4 to TRBJ2-7, with D tentatively TRBD1 (5 bases). Sequenced: PBMCs. Here the CDR3 DNA reads TGTGCCAGCAGCTTGGAGGCGCAGGGTTACGAGCAGTACTTC. Its translation: CASSLEAQGYEQYF.